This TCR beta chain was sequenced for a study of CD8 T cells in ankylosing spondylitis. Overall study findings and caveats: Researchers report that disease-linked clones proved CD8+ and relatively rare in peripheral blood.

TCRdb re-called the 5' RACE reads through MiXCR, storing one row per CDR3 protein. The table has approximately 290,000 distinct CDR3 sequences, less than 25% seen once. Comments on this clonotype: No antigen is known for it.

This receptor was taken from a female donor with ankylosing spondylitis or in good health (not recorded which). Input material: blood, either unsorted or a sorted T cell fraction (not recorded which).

The CDR3: CSARSPGSYEQYF. In DNA form, the CDR3 reads TGCAGTGCTAGATCCCCAGGTTCCTACGAGCAGTACTTC. This chain joins TRBV20-1 and TRBJ2-7; D ambiguous. Germline values: CDR1 DFQATT, CDR2 SNEGSKA (reference sequence). The CDR3 is made up of 13 amino acids. The V and J ends lost 2 bases and 1 base respectively, with 9 bases between them.